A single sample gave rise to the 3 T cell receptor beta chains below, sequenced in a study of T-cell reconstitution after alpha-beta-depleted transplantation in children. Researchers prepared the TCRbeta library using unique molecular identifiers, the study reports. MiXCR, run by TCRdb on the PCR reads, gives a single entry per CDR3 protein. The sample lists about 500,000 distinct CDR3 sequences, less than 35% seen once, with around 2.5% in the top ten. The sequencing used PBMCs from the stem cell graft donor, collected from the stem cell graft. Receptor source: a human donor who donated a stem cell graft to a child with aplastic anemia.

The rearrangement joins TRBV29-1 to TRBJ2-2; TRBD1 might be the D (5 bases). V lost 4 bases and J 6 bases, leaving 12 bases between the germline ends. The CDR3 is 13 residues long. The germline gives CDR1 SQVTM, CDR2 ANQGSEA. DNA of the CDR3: TGCAGCGTTGGGCAGGGTACCGCCGGGGAGCTGTTTTTT. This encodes CSVGQGTAGELFF.

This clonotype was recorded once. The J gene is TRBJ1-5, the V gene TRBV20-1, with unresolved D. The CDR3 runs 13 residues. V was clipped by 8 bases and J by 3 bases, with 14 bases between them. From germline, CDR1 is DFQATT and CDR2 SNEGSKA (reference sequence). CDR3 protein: CSLSPVTNQPQHF. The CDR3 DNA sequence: TGCAGTTTGTCCCCGGTAACCAATCAGCCCCAGCATTTT.

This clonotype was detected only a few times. CDR3 residues: CSARGSGRWDEQFF. The CDR3 DNA reads TGCAGTGCTAGGGGTAGCGGGAGGTGGGATGAGCAGTTCTTC. The chain carries TRBV20-1 and TRBJ2-1; 10 bases line up with TRBD2. This CDR3 has 14 amino acids. With 3 bases clipped from V and 8 bases from J, the junction kept 7 bases outside the gene matches. Germline lookup yields CDR1 DFQATT and CDR2 SNEGSKA (reference sequence).